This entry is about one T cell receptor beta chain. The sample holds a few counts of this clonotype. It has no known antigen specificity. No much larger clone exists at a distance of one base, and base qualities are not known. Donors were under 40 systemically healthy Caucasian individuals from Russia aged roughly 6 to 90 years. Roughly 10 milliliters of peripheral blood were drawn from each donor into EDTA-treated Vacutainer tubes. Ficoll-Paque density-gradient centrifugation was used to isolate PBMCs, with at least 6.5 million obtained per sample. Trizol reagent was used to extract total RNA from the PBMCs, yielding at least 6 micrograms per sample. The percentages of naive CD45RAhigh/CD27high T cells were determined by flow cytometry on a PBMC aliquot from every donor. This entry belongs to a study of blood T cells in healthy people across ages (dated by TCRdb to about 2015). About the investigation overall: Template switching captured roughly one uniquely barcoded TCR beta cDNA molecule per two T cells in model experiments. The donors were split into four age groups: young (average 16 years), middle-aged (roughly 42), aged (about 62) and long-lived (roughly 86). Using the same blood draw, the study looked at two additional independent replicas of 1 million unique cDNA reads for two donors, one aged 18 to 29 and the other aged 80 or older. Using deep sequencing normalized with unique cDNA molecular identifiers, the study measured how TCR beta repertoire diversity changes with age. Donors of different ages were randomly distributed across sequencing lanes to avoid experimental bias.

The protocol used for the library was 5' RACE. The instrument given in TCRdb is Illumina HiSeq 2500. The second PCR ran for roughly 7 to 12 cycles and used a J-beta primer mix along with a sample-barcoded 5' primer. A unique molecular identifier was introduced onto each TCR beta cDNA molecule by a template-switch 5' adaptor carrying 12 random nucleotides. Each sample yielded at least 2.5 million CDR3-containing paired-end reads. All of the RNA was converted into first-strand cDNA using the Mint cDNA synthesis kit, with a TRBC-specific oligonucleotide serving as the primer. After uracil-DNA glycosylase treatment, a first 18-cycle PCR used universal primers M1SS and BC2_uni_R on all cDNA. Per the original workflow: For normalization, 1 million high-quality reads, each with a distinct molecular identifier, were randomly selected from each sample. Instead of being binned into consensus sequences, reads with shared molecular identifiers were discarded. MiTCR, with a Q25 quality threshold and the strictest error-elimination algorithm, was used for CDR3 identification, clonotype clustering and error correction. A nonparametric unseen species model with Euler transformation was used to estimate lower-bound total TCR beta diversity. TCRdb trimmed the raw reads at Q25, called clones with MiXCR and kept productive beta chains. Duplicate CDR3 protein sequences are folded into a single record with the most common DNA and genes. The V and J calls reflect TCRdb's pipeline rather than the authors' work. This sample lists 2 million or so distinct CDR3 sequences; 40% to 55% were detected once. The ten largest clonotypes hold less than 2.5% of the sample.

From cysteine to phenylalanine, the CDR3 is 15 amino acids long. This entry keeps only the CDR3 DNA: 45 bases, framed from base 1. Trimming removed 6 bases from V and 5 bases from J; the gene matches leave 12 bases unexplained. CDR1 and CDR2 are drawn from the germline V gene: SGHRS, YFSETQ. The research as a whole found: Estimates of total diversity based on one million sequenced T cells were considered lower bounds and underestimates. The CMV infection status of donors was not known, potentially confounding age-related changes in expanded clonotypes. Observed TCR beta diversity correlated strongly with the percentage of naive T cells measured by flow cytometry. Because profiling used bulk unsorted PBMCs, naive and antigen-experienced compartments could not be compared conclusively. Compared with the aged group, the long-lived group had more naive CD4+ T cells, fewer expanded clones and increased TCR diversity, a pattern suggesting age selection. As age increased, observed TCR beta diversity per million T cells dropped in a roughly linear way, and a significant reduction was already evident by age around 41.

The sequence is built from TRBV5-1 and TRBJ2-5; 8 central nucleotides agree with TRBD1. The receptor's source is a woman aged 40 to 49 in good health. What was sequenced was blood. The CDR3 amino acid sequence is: CASNSLQGVGETQYF. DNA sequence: TGCGCCAGCAACTCTCTACAGGGGGTTGGGGAGACCCAGTACTTC.